This TCR beta chain stems from a study of cytomegalovirus exposure and HLA in healthy donors. CDR1 is SGHKS, CDR2 YYEKEE, per germline (reference sequence). V shed 0 bases and J 1 base; nucleotides not matched to a gene: 6. The CDR3 length is 17 residues. Researchers ran the PCR with 60 Vbeta and 13 Jbeta primers. The table came from immunoSEQ multiplex PCR; TCRdb's copy has only in-frame clones and leaves some out. The table records about 120,000 clones, less than 80% of them present only once. The J gene is TRBJ2-2, the V gene TRBV5-5, with 7 bases identical to TRBD1. Material for sequencing was PBMCs. The TCR was taken from a middle-aged woman in good health and CMV-seropositive. Here the CDR3 DNA reads TGTGCCAGCAGCTTGGCTCAGCGGACAGGGAACACCGGGGAGCTGTTTTTT. Translating gives CASSLAQRTGNTGELFF.